Reported below is one T cell receptor (beta chain). Its antigen is currently unknown. TCRdb's table, derived via immunoSEQ multiplex PCR, lists solely in-frame clones and lacks some. The sample lists about 610,000 clones, roughly 96% occurring once. This sample was included in a study of shared clonotypes between healthy human individuals. Study findings and constraints: Around 5.4% of naive CD4 clonotypes were common to a few donors.

CD8 cells regarded as naive lacked CD45RO, were positively chosen for CCR7, and omitted terminally differentiated effector memory CD45RA+ cells. Recent acute infections and vaccinations were absent in the healthy HIV-negative adult donors. V was pared by 9 bases and J by 2 bases, with 25 bases between. The CDR3 covers 17 residues. Per the germline V gene, CDR1 is SGHAT and CDR2 is FQNNGV. The sample consisted of naive CD8+ T cells sorted from blood. This clonotype originated in a woman aged 25 to 45 in good health. The chain employs TRBV11-2 and TRBJ1-2; D perhaps matches TRBD1 (5 bases). The CDR3 coding sequence is TGTGCCAGTCGAGGGCTAGCCGGGACGGTGAAGAACTATGGCTACACCTTC. Protein: CASRGLAGTVKNYGYTF.